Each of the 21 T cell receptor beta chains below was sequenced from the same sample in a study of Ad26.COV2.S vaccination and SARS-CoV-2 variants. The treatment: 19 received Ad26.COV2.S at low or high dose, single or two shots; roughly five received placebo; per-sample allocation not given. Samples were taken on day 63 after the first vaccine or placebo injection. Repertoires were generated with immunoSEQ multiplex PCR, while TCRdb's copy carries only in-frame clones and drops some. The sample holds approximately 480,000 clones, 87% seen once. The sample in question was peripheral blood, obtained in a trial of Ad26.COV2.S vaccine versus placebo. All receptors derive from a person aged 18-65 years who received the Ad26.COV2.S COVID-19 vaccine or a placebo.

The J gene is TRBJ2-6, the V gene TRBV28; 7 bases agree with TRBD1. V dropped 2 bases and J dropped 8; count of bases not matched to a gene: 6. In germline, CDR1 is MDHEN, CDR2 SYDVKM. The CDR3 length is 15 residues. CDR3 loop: CASSLATGVSNVLTF. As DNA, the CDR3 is TGTGCCAGCAGTTTAGCCACAGGGGTTTCCAACGTCCTGACTTTC.

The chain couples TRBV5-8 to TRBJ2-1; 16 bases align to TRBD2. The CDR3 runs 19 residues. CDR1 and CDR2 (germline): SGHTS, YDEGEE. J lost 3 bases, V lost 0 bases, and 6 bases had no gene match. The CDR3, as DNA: TGTGCCAGCAGCTTGGTGGGACTAGCGGGAGGGGGATTCTACAATGAGCAGTTCTTC. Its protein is CASSLVGLAGGGFYNEQFF.

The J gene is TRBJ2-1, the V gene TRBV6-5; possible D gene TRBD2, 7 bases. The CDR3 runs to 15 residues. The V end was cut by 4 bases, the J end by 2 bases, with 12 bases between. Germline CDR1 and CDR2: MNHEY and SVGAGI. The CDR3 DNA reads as TGTGCCAGCAGTTCGGTGGGGGGGCCCTACAATGAGCAGTTCTTC. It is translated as CASSSVGGPYNEQFF.

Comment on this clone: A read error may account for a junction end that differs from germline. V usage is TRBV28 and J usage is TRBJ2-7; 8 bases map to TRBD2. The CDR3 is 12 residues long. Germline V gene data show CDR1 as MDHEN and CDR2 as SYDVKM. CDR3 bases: TGTGCCAGCAGTGTAGCCTTCGGGGGGGCGAACTTC. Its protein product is CASSVAFGGANF.

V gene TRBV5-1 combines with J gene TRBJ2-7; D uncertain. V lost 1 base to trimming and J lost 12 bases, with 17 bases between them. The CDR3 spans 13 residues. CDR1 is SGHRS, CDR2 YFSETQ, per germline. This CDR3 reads CASSLSPQLLAYF. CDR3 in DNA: TGCGCCAGCAGCTTGTCACCCCAGCTACTCGCGTACTTC.

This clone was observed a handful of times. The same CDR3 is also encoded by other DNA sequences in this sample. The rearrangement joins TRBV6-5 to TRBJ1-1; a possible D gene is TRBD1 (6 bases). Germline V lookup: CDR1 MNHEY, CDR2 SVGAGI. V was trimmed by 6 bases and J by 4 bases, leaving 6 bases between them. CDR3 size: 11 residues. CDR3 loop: CASRQGTEAFF. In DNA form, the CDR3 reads TGTGCCAGCAGACAGGGCACTGAAGCTTTCTTT.

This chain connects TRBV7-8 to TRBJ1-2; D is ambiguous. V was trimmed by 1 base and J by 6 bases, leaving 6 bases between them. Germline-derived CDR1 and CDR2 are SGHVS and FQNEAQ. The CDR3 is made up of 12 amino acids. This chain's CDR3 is CASSLGLHGYTF. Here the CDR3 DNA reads TGTGCCAGCAGCTTAGGGCTGCATGGCTACACCTTC.

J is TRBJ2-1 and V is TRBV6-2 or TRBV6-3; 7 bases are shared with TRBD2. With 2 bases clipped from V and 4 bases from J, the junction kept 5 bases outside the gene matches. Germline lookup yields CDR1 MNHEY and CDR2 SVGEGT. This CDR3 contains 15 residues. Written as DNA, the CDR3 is TGTGCCAGCAGTTACGGAGTGGGGGGGTACAATGAGCAGTTCTTC. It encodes CASSYGVGGYNEQFF.

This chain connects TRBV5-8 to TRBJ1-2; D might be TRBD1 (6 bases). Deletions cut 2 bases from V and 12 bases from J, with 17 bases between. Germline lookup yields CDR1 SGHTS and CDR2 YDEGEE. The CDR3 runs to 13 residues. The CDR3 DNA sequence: TGTGCCAGCAGCTTTGGGGGGGGCCAAGGTCACACCTTC. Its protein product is CASSFGGGQGHTF. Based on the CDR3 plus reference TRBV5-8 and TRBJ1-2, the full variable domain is EAGVTQSPTHLIKTRGQQATLRCSPISGHTSVYWYQQALGLGLQFLLWYDEGEERNRGNFPPRFSGRQFPNYSSELNVNALELEDSALYLCASSFGGGQGHTFGSGTRLTVV.

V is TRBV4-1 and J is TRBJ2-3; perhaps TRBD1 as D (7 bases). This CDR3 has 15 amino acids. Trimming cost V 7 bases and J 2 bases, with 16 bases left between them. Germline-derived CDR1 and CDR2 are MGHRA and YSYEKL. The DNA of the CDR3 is TGCGCCAGCACAGTCCAGGGGGGTTACACAGATACGCAGTATTTT. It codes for CASTVQGGYTDTQYF.

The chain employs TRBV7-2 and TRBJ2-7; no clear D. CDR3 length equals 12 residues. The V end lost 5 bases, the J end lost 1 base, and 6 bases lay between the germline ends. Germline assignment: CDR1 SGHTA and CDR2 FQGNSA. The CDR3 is CASSRSSYEQYF. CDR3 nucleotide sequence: TGTGCCAGCAGCCGATCTTCCTACGAGCAGTACTTC. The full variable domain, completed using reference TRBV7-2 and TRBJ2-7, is GAGVSQSPSNKVTEKGKDVELRCDPISGHTALYWYRQSLGQGLEFLIYFQGNSAPDKSGLPSDRFSAERTGGSVSTLTIQRTQQEDSAVYLCASSRSSYEQYFGPGTRLTVT.

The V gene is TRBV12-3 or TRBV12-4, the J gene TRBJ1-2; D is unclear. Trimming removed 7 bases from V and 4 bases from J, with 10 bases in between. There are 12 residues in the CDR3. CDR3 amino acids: CASTRTSYGYTF. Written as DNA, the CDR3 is TGTGCCAGCACCCGGACTTCCTATGGCTACACCTTC.

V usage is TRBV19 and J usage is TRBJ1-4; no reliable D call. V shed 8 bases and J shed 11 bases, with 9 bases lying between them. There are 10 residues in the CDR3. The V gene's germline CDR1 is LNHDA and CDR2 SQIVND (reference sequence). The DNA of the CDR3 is TGTGCCAGTGGTTTCGGGAAACTGTTTTTT. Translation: CASGFGKLFF.

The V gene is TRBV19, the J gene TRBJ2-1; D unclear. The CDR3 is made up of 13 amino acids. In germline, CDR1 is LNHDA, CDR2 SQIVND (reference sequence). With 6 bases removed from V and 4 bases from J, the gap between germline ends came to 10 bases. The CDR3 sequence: CASSGTQYNEQFF. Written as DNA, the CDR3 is TGTGCCAGTAGCGGTACACAATACAATGAGCAGTTCTTC.

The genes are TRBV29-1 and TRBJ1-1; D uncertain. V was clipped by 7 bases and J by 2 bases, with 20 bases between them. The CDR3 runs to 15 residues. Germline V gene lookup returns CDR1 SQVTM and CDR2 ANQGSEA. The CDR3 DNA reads TGCAGCGCCCGGGTCCTTAACGTTCCTAACACTGAAGCTTTCTTT. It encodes CSARVLNVPNTEAFF. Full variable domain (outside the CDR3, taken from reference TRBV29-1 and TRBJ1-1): SAVISQKPSRDICQRGTSLTIQCQVDSQVTMMFWYRQQPGQSLTLIATANQGSEATYESGFVIDKFPISRPNLTFSTLTVSNMSPEDSSIYLCSARVLNVPNTEAFFGQGTRLTVV.

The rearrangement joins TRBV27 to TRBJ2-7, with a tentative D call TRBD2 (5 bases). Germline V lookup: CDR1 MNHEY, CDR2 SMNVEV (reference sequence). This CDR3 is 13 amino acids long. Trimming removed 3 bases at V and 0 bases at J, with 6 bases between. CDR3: CASSFSGSYEQYF. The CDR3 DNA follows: TGTGCCAGCAGTTTCAGCGGCTCCTACGAGCAGTACTTC.

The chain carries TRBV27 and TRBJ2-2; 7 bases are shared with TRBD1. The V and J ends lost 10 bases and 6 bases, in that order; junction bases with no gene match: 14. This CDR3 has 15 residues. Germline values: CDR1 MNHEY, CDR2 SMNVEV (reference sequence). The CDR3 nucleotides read TGTGCCACTTCTGATTTGAGGGGGCGCGCCGGGGAGCTGTTTTTT. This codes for CATSDLRGRAGELFF.

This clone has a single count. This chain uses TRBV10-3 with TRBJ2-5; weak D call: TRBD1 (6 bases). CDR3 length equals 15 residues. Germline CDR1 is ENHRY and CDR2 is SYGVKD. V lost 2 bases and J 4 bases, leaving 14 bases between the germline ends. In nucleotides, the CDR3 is TGTGCCATCAGTGAGCCGACAGGATGGGGAGAGACCCAGTACTTC. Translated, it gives CAISEPTGWGETQYF.

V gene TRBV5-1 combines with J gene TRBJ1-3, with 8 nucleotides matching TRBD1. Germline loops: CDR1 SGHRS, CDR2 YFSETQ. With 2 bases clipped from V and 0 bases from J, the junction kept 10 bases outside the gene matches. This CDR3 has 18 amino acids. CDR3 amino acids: CASSLGTGTRYSGNTIYF. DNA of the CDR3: TGCGCCAGCAGCTTAGGGACAGGTACACGATACTCTGGAAACACCATATATTTT.

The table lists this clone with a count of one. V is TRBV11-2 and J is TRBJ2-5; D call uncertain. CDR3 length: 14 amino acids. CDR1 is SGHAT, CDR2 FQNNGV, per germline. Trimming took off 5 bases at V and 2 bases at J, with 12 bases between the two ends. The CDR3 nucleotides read TGTGCCAGCAGCCCCCAACCGAAACAAGAGACCCAGTACTTC. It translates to CASSPQPKQETQYF. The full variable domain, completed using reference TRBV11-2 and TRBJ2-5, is EAGVAQSPRYKIIEKRQSVAFWCNPISGHATLYWYQQILGQGPKLLIQFQNNGVVDDSQLPKDRFSAERLKGVDSTLKIQPAKLEDSAVYLCASSPQPKQETQYFGPGTRLLVL.

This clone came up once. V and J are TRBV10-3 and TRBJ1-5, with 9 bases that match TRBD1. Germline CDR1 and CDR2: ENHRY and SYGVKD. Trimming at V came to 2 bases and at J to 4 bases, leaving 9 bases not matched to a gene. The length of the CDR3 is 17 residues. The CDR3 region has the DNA TGTGCCATCAGTGAGAGCACAGGGGGCTTTGGGAATCAGCCCCAGCATTTT. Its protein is CAISESTGGFGNQPQHF.